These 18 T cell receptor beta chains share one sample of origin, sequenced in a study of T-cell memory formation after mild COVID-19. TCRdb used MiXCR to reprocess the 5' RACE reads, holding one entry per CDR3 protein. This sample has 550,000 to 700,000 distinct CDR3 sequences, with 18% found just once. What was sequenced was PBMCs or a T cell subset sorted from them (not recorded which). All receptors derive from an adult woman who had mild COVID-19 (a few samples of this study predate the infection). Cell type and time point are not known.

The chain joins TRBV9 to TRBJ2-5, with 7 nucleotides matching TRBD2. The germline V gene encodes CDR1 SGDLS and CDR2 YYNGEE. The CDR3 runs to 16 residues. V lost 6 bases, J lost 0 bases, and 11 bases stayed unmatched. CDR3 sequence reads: CASTLGPAGHQETQYF. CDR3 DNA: TGTGCCAGCACCCTGGGTCCAGCGGGACACCAAGAGACCCAGTACTTC.

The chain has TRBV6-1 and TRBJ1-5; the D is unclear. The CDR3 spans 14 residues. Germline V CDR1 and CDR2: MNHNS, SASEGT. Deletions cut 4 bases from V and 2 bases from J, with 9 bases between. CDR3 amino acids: CASSAGVGNQPQHF. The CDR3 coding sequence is TGTGCCAGCAGTGCCGGGGTGGGCAATCAGCCCCAGCATTTT.

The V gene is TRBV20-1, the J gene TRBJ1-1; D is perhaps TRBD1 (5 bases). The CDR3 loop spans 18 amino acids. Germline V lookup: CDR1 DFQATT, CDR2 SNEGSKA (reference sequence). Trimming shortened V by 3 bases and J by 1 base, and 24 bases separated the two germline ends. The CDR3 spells CSASAEKQVWARNTEAFF. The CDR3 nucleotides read TGCAGTGCTAGTGCCGAAAAACAGGTCTGGGCCAGGAACACTGAAGCTTTCTTT.

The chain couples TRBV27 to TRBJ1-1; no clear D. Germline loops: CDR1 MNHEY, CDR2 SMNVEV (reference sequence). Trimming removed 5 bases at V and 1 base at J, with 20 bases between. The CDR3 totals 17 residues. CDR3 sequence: CASSKYTATRPNTEAFF. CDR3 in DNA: TGTGCCAGCAGTAAGTATACAGCGACCCGACCGAACACTGAAGCTTTCTTT.

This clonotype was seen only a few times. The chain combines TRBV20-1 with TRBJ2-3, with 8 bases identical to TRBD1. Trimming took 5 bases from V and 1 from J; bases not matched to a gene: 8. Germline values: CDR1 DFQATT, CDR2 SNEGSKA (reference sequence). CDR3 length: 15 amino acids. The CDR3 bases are TGCAGTGCTGCTACCGGGACAGGTGGCACAGATACGCAGTATTTT. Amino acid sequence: CSAATGTGGTDTQYF.

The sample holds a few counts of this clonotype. CDR3 loop: CASSFGRTVKNEKLFF. CDR3 nucleotide sequence: TGTGCCAGCAGTTTTGGGAGGACAGTAAAAAATGAAAAACTGTTTTTT. This chain joins TRBV6-5 and TRBJ1-4; D perhaps matches TRBD1 (6 bases). Per the germline V gene, CDR1 is MNHEY and CDR2 is SVGAGI. Trimming removed 4 bases at V and 5 bases at J, with 17 bases between. This CDR3 comprises 16 residues.

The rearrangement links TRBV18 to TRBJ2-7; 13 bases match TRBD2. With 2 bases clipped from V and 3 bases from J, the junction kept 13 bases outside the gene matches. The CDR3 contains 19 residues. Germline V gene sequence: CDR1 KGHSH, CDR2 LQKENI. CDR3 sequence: CASSPFRPGTSGTRYEQYF. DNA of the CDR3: TGTGCCAGCTCACCATTTCGTCCTGGGACTAGCGGGACCCGCTACGAGCAGTACTTC.

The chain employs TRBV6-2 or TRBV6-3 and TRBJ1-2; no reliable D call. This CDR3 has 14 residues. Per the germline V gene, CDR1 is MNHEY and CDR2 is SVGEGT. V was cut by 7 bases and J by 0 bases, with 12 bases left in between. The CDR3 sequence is CASTGWRTNYGYTF. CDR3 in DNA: TGTGCCAGCACCGGATGGAGAACTAACTATGGCTACACCTTC.

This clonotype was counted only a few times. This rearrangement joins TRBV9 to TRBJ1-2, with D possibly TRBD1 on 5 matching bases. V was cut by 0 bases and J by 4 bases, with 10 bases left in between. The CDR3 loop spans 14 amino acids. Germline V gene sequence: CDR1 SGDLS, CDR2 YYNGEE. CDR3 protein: CASSVGPGGYGYTF. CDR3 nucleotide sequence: TGTGCCAGCAGCGTAGGTCCTGGGGGCTATGGCTACACCTTC.

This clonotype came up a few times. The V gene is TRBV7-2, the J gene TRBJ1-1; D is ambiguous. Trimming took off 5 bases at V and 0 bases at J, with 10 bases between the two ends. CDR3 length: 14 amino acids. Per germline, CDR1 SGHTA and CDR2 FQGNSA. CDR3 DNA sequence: TGTGCCAGCAGCGTCCCCACCCTGAACACTGAAGCTTTCTTT. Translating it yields CASSVPTLNTEAFF.

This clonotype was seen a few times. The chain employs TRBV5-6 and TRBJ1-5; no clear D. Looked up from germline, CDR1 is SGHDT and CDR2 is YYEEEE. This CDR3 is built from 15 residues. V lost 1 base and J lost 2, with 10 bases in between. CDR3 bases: TGTGCCAGCAGCTTGCGGTTTGCTGGCAATCAGCCCCAGCATTTT. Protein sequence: CASSLRFAGNQPQHF.

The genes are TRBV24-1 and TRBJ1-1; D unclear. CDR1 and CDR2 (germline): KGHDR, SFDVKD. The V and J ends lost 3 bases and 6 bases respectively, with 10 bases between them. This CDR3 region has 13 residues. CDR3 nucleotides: TGTGCCACCAGTGATCCCTTGGCGTCTGAAGCTTTCTTT. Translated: CATSDPLASEAFF.

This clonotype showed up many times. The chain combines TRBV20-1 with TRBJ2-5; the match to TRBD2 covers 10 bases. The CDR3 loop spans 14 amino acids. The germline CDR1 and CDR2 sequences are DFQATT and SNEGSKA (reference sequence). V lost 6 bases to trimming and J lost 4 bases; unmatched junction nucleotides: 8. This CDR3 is CSAPSSGRRETQYF. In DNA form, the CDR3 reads TGCAGTGCGCCTTCTAGCGGGAGACGAGAGACCCAGTACTTC.

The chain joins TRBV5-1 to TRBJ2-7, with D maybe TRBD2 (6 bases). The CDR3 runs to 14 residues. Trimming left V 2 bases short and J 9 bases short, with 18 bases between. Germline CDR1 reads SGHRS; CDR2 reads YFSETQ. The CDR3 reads CASSFTGVGPRQYF. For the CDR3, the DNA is TGCGCCAGCAGCTTTACGGGAGTCGGGCCTCGGCAGTACTTC.

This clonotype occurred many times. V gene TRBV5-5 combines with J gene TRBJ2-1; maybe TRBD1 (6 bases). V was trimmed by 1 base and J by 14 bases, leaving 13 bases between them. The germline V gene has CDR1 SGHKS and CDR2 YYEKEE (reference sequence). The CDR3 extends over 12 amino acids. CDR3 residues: CASSLLQGYKFF. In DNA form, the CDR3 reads TGTGCCAGCAGCTTGCTCCAGGGGTACAAGTTCTTC. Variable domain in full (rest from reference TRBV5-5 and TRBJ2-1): DAGVTQSPTHLIKTRGQQVTLRCSPISGHKSVSWYQQVLGQGPQFIFQYYEKEERGRGNFPDRFSARQFPNYSSELNVNALLLGDSALYLCASSLLQGYKFFGPGTRLTVL.

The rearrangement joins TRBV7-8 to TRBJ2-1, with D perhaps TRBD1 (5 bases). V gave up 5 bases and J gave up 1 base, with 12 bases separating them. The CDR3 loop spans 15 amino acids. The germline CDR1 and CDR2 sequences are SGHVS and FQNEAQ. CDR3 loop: CASSVQGKSYNEQFF. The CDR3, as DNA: TGTGCCAGCAGCGTGCAGGGCAAGTCCTACAATGAGCAGTTCTTC.

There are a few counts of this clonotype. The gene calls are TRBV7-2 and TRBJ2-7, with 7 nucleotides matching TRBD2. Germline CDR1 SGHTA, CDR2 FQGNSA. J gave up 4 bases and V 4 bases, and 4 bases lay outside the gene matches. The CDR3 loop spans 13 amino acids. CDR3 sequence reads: CASSYGRGYEQYF. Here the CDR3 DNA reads TGTGCCAGCAGCTACGGGCGGGGGTACGAGCAGTACTTC.

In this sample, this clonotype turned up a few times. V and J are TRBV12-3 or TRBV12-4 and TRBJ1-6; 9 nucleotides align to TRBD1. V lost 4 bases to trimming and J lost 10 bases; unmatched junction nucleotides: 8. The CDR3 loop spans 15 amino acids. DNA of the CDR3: TGTGCCAGCAGTTCCACGGGACAGGGCTACTCACCCCTCCACTTT. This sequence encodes CASSSTGQGYSPLHF.